This TCR beta chain was identified in a study of blood T cell repertoires in COVID-19 (TCRdb year 2020). Study-level background: Samples from collaborators originated in the United States, Italy and Spain and spanned both the acute and convalescent phases of COVID-19. The material from the prospective study consisted of cDNA or gDNA derived from T cells, B-cell-depleted T cells, or PBMCs. The dataset comprised deeply sampled blood TCRbeta repertoires from subjects exposed to, actively infected with, or recovered from COVID-19. The repertoires were made available in a free public database intended to serve as a resource for research on the immune response to SARS-CoV-2. Samples came from the ongoing ImmuneRACE study (first 160 participants) plus 1,254 subjects from 6 global collaborators. Nearly every sample came with metadata listing a de-identified subject ID, COVID-19 status, age in years and sex. Where HLA class I and class II types were available, the types were taken from metadata supplied by the sample provider, not from assay-based typing. The full study reports these points: Clinical and demographic metadata were provided uncurated, with the amount varying by source and participant.

The germline V end is reduced by 3 bases and the J end by 6 bases; junction bases left unmatched: 8. The CDR3, from cysteine to phenylalanine, totals 15 residues. The retained sequence is limited to the CDR3, 45 bases, with the frame set at the first base. For CDR1 and CDR2, the germline V gene lists LGHNA and YNFKEQ. On this clone: The clone's antigen remains unknown. No per-base quality is available; no much larger clone lies one base away.

Collaborating institutions collected whole blood in K2EDTA tubes following their own protocols. Collaborator samples were shipped for TCRbeta analysis as frozen whole blood, isolated PBMCs, or DNA extracted from either sample type. TCRbeta CDR3 regions were amplified from genomic DNA using the immunoSEQ Assay, a bias-controlled multiplex PCR. As for the authors' bioinformatics: The number of nucleated cells in each sample was estimated by amplification of reference gene primers within the assay. To quantify the absolute abundance of each unique TCRbeta CDR3 rearrangement, sequence reads were collapsed and filtered. For each sample, productive Simpson clonality was calculated by taking the square root of Simpson's diversity index across productive rearrangements. TCRdb mirrors the immuneACCESS table, restricted to in-frame sequences. Some clones are absent from its copies; in checked studies, under half trace to an unresolved V gene, and the reason for the others is unknown. V and J calls and clone size are as listed in that table; D and trimming were resolved from the DNA. This sample has roughly 130,000 clones in its table, and approximately 80% of those were observed once. The ten largest account for about 12% of the sample.

The receptor was isolated from a woman aged 55-69 years with acute or convalescent COVID-19. The chain is encoded by TRBV4-2 joined to TRBJ1-2; 9 central bases correspond to TRBD1. The sequenced sample consisted of peripheral blood. DNA sequence: TGTGCCAGCAGCCATGGGGACAGGGCAATGGATGGCTACACCTTC. This codes for CASSHGDRAMDGYTF.